This T cell receptor beta chain was observed in a study of T-cell memory formation after mild COVID-19. In the study overall: The TCR clusters were mostly specific to one donor. Study-level points and caveats: Day 15 to 85 contracting clones showed balanced CD4/CD8; later expanders leaned CD4+. For contracting clones, CD4+ ones sat mainly in CM and EM, CD8+ in EMRA.

The V end was cut by 0 bases, the J end by 0 bases, with 11 bases between. The CDR3 is made up of 16 amino acids. Germline V lookup: CDR1 MNHEY, CDR2 SMNVEV (reference sequence). TCRdb passed the 5' RACE reads through MiXCR, listing each CDR3 protein once. The profile shows tens of thousands of distinct CDR3 sequences, about 16% of them singletons. Only a few counts were recorded for this clonotype. Its antigen is still unknown. The TCR comes from a man younger than 35 who had mild COVID-19 (a few samples of this study predate the infection). Cell type and time point are not known. This chain links TRBV27 with TRBJ1-1; TRBD1 might be the D (5 bases). The sequenced sample consisted of PBMCs or a T cell subset sorted from them (not recorded which). CDR3 sequence: CASSLSPGAMNTEAFF. The CDR3 nucleotides read TGTGCCAGCAGTTTATCTCCCGGGGCTATGAACACTGAAGCTTTCTTT.